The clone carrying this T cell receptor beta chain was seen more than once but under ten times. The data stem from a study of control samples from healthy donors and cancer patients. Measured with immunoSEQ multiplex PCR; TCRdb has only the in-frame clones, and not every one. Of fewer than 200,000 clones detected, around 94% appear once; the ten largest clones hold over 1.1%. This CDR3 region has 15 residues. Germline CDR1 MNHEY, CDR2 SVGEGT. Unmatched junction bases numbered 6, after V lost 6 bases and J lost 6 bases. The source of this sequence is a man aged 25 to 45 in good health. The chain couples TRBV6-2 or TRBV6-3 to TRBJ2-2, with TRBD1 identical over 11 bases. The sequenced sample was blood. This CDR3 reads CASSRDRGMAGELFF. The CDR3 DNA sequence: TGTGCCAGCAGCCGGGACAGGGGGATGGCCGGGGAGCTGTTTTTT.